This TCR beta chain is from a study of blood T cell repertoires in COVID-19. Study overall: Material from acute and convalescent COVID-19 was sourced from the United States, Italy and Spain.

As originally analysed: Using reference gene primer amplification, nucleated cell counts were estimated. This table comes from immunoSEQ multiplex PCR, and its TCRdb copy is limited to in-frame clones, with some not included. The DNA gave D and trimming, while V, J and clone size come from that table. Among under 200,000 clones listed, around 80% were seen once. The sequence was obtained from a woman in her sixties with acute or convalescent COVID-19. The sequenced material came from peripheral blood.

CDR3: CASSLVARGDTQYF. The CDR3 region has the DNA TGTGCCAGCAGCTTAGTAGCCCGGGGAGATACGCAGTATTTT. V and J are TRBV7-2 and TRBJ2-3; a possible D gene is TRBD2 (5 bases). Trimming took off 1 base at V and 5 bases at J, with 10 bases between the two ends. The CDR3 runs to 14 residues. Germline lookup yields CDR1 SGHTA and CDR2 FQGNSA.